Shown below are 7 T cell receptor beta chains from a single sample sequenced in a study of shared clonotypes between healthy human individuals. Some clones are missing from TCRdb's copy, which holds only in-frame ones; the method was immunoSEQ multiplex PCR. Among roughly 1,500,000 clones listed, 95% to 99% were seen once. Sequencing was performed on naive CD4+ T cells sorted from blood. This sample's subset: CD45RA+ positively selected. All receptors come from a man aged 25-40 years in good health.

The V call is TRBV27, the J call TRBJ2-3, with 7 bases that match TRBD1. The trim removed 5 bases at V and 2 bases at J, leaving 4 bases unmatched. The CDR3 has 14 amino acids. Per germline, CDR1 MNHEY and CDR2 SMNVEV (reference sequence). As DNA, the CDR3 is TGTGCCAGCAGTACCAGGGGGTTCACAGATACGCAGTATTTT. Its translation is CASSTRGFTDTQYF.

Comment on this clone: Other DNA sequences in this sample translate to the same CDR3. The rearrangement uses TRBV29-1 and TRBJ1-2; D remains ambiguous. Germline V gene data show CDR1 as SQVTM and CDR2 as ANQGSEA. The CDR3 is made up of 12 amino acids. V shed 4 bases and J shed 0 bases, with 6 bases lying between them. CDR3 amino acids: CSVGGPNYGYTF. The CDR3, as DNA: TGCAGCGTTGGTGGTCCTAACTATGGCTACACCTTC.

V is TRBV9 and J is TRBJ2-7; D gene ambiguous. V was trimmed by 4 bases and J by 7 bases, leaving 3 bases between them. CDR1 is SGDLS, CDR2 YYNGEE, per germline. This CDR3 has 9 residues. The CDR3 is CASSSEQYF. CDR3 coding DNA: TGTGCCAGCAGCTCAGAGCAGTACTTC.

The V and J genes are TRBV19 and TRBJ1-5; D call uncertain. CDR1 and CDR2 (germline): LNHDA, SQIVND (reference sequence). Trimming took 6 bases from V and 2 from J, leaving 11 bases between them. CDR3 length: 14 residues. CDR3 DNA: TGTGCCAGTAGCACAGCACGGGGCAATCAGCCCCAGCATTTT. This gives the protein CASSTARGNQPQHF.

This chain links TRBV6-1 with TRBJ1-5; a weak D match, TRBD1 (6 bases). Germline lookup yields CDR1 MNHNS and CDR2 SASEGT. Trimming stripped 4 bases from V and 2 bases from J, with 12 bases between. The CDR3 is made up of 15 amino acids. The CDR3 bases are TGTGCCAGCAGTGGAGAGGGGGGTCGCAATCAGCCCCAGCATTTT. Protein sequence: CASSGEGGRNQPQHF.

The rearrangement uses TRBV5-1 and TRBJ2-3; 13 bases are shared with TRBD2. V lost 4 bases to trimming and J lost 2 bases; unmatched junction nucleotides: 4. Per the germline V gene, CDR1 is SGHRS and CDR2 is YFSETQ. This CDR3 is built from 16 residues. CDR3 residues: CASSPGLAGATDTQYF. The CDR3, as DNA: TGCGCCAGCAGCCCTGGACTAGCGGGGGCCACAGATACGCAGTATTTT.

The J gene is TRBJ2-7, the V gene TRBV7-3, with D possibly TRBD2 on 5 matching bases. The ends were cut back, 5 bases at V and 2 bases at J, with 13 bases in the middle. The germline CDR1 and CDR2 sequences are SGHTA and FQGTGA. This CDR3 is 14 amino acids long. The CDR3 sequence: CASSVGSGTYEQYF. As DNA, the CDR3 is TGTGCCAGCAGCGTTGGAAGCGGAACCTACGAGCAGTACTTC.